This T cell receptor (beta chain) originates from a study of graft-versus-host responses after intestinal transplantation. Background on the study: Recipients got multivisceral, liver-intestinal, or isolated intestinal transplants. Each patient got anti-thymocyte globulin induction, then tacrolimus and steroids for around 3 years. Study conclusions and caveats: Analysis identified GvH clones in recipient marrow, with some appearing first in ileum or blood.

Lamina propria and intraepithelial lymphocytes were released by processing graft tissue. Profiled with immunoSEQ multiplex PCR; TCRdb holds only in-frame clones, not every one. The sample shows approximately 15,000 clones, 67% of them seen only once. To note about this clone: Its specificity is unknown.

V lost 5 bases to trimming and J lost 4 bases, with 12 bases between them. CDR1 and CDR2 from the germline V gene are SGHVS and FQNEAQ. The CDR3 loop spans 13 amino acids. Sequenced here: ileum tissue, sampled around 640 days after intestinal transplantation. The TCR sequence derives from a human patient who received an intestinal transplant, so some T cells may come from the graft donor. This chain joins TRBV7-8 and TRBJ2-7; D may be TRBD1 (5 bases). CDR3: CASSGPTDYEQYF. CDR3 coding DNA: TGTGCCAGCAGCGGACCGACAGATTACGAGCAGTACTTC.